The clone carrying this T cell receptor (beta chain) is medium-sized. Reverse transcription of extracted RNA yielded cDNA, which provided the sequencing template. Data came from immunoSEQ multiplex PCR; TCRdb stores just in-frame clones and leaves some out. The sample holds approximately 8,000 clones, 69% seen once. This sample was included in a study of CD8+ T cells in alopecia areata. Researchers took lesional scalp punch biopsies and peripheral blood from people who were alopecia areata patients. Germline V lookup: CDR1 SNHLY, CDR2 FYNNEI. The CDR3 consists of 14 residues. V was pared by 7 bases and J by 6 bases, with 19 bases between.

The source of this sequence is a human donor with alopecia areata. Sample: skin, taken at week 0. This sequence joins TRBV2 and TRBJ2-7; D remains unclear. CDR3 in DNA: TGTGCCAGCAACCCTCCGACCGGTTCCGCCGAGCAGTACTTC. This gives the protein CASNPPTGSAEQYF.